Listed here are 21 T cell receptor beta chains from one sample, sequenced in a study of PD-1 blockade in mismatch repair-deficient tumors. Sequencing was performed with immunoSEQ multiplex PCR; in TCRdb, only in-frame clones are kept and a portion is missing. The data hold around 130,000 clones, with 88% observed a single time. This specimen consisted of peripheral blood, obtained about 17 months after starting pembrolizumab. All receptors derive from an adult with mismatch repair-deficient cancer.

The chain carries TRBV27 and TRBJ2-2; D call uncertain. Germline lookup yields CDR1 MNHEY and CDR2 SMNVEV (reference sequence). V was shortened by 3 bases and J by 4 bases, with 12 bases between the two germline ends. CDR3 size: 15 residues. CDR3: CASSFLGSFTGELFF. The CDR3 DNA is TGTGCCAGCAGTTTTTTGGGCAGCTTCACCGGGGAGCTGTTTTTT.

The chain links TRBV13 to TRBJ2-7, with a weak D call TRBD2 (5 bases). The length of the CDR3 is 15 residues. Looked up from germline, CDR1 is PRHDT and CDR2 is FYEKMQ (reference sequence). V was trimmed by 0 bases and J by 1 base, leaving 10 bases between them. CDR3 sequence reads: CASSLGGKGSYEQYF. The CDR3 DNA sequence: TGTGCCAGCAGCTTAGGCGGGAAGGGTTCCTACGAGCAGTACTTC.

CDR3 region: CASSHRDGGEFLAKNIQYF. CDR3 in DNA: TGTGCCAGCAGTCACCGGGACGGGGGCGAATTTCTAGCCAAAAACATTCAGTACTTC. The chain uses TRBV2 and TRBJ2-4; D assignment may be TRBD1 or TRBD2 (6 bases each). Trimming pared 5 bases from V and 0 bases from J, leaving 23 bases between. The length of the CDR3 is 19 residues. Germline CDR1 is SNHLY and CDR2 is FYNNEI. Full variable domain (rest looked up from reference TRBV2 and TRBJ2-4): EPEVTQTPSHQVTQMGQEVILRCVPISNHLYFYWYRQILGQKVEFLVSFYNNEISEKSEIFDDQFSVERPDGSNFTLKIRSTKLEDSAMYFCASSHRDGGEFLAKNIQYFGAGTRLSVL.

The V and J genes are TRBV2 and TRBJ2-5; TRBD2 matches at 10 bases. The V gene end was trimmed by 3 bases and the J gene end by 0 bases; junction bases not matched to a gene: 7. The CDR3 length is 17 residues. The germline V gene has CDR1 SNHLY and CDR2 FYNNEI. The CDR3: CASSDPRTSGNQETQYF. The CDR3 region has the DNA TGTGCCAGCAGTGATCCCCGGACTAGCGGAAACCAAGAGACCCAGTACTTC.

The chain employs TRBV4-2 and TRBJ2-7; D ambiguous. The CDR3 runs to 14 residues. V was cut by 1 base and J by 2 bases, with 9 bases left in between. Germline CDR1 LGHNA, CDR2 YNFKEQ. The CDR3 DNA follows: TGTGCCAGCAGCCAAGGATTTAATACCTACGAGCAGTACTTC. Translating it yields CASSQGFNTYEQYF.

By share, this clone ranks as medium-sized. This chain connects TRBV2 to TRBJ2-2; 9 bases match TRBD2. This CDR3 has 16 amino acids. Germline-derived CDR1 and CDR2 are SNHLY and FYNNEI. With V trimmed by 4 bases and J by 4 bases, 7 bases remained unmatched. This CDR3 is CASSVSGRLRTGELFF. CDR3 bases: TGTGCCAGCAGTGTGAGCGGGAGGCTACGCACCGGGGAGCTGTTTTTT.

This clone was found once. This sequence joins TRBV6-5 and TRBJ1-2; possibly TRBD1 for D (6 bases). V was cut by 5 bases and J by 7 bases, with 14 bases left in between. This CDR3 has 13 residues. Germline V lookup: CDR1 MNHEY, CDR2 SVGAGI. CDR3 in DNA: TGTGCCAGCAGTGACAATCAGGGGTTTGGCTACACCTTC. Translation gives CASSDNQGFGYTF.

The CDR3 DNA reads TGTGCCAGCAGCGTAGGGAACAGGGGGCACACTGAAGCTTTCTTT. This sequence encodes CASSVGNRGHTEAFF. V and J are TRBV9 and TRBJ1-1, with 9 bases that match TRBD1. The CDR3 has 15 amino acids. Germline V gene lookup returns CDR1 SGDLS and CDR2 YYNGEE. V shed 0 bases, J shed 3 bases, and the junction held 3 bases outside the gene matches.

The V call is TRBV7-9, the J call TRBJ2-5; TRBD2 is a possible D gene (5 bases). Germline CDR1 SEHNR, CDR2 FQNEAQ (reference sequence). The CDR3 sequence is 14 residues long. The ends were cut back, 8 bases at V and 5 bases at J, with 18 bases in the middle. The CDR3: CASSLGASRETQYF. In DNA, the CDR3 is TGTGCCAGCTCGTTGGGAGCTAGCAGGGAGACCCAGTACTTC. Complete variable domain (other parts from reference TRBV7-9 and TRBJ2-5): DTGVSQNPRHKITKRGQNVTFRCDPISEHNRLYWYRQTLGQGPEFLTYFQNEAQLEKSRLLSDRFSAERPKGSFSTLEIQRTEQGDSAMYLCASSLGASRETQYFGPGTRLLVL.

This CDR3 reads CASSPGQGGTDTQYF. As DNA, the CDR3 is TGTGCCAGCAGCCCTGGACAGGGAGGGACAGATACGCAGTATTTT. V is TRBV9 and J is TRBJ2-3; D perhaps matches TRBD1 (8 bases). V dropped 4 bases and J dropped 3 bases, with 15 bases sitting between them. The CDR3 is 15 residues long. CDR1 SGDLS and CDR2 YYNGEE come from the germline V gene. Drawing the rest from reference TRBV9 and TRBJ2-3, the complete variable domain is DSGVTQTPKHLITATGQRVTLRCSPRSGDLSVYWYQQSLDQGLQFLIQYYNGEERAKGNILERFSAQQFPDLHSELNLSSLELGDSALYFCASSPGQGGTDTQYFGPGTRLTVL.

The chain is built from TRBV27 and TRBJ1-1, with D perhaps TRBD1 (6 bases). CDR3 length equals 14 residues. The germline gives CDR1 MNHEY, CDR2 SMNVEV (reference sequence). The V and J ends lost 3 bases and 4 bases respectively, with 12 bases between them. DNA of the CDR3: TGTGCCAGCAGTTTGAGGAACAGGGCCACTGAAGCTTTCTTT. This codes for CASSLRNRATEAFF.

The chain is built from TRBV29-1 and TRBJ2-7; D remains ambiguous. This CDR3 is built from 13 residues. Germline values: CDR1 SQVTM, CDR2 ANQGSEA. Trimming pared 4 bases from V and 5 bases from J, leaving 15 bases between. The CDR3 DNA sequence: TGCAGCGTTGTGGGATTTCTTAACGACGAGCAGTACTTC. As protein: CSVVGFLNDEQYF.

The chain uses TRBV19 and TRBJ2-1, with D hard to call. This CDR3 has 11 residues. CDR1 and CDR2 from the germline V gene are LNHDA and SQIVND (reference sequence). V was shortened by 4 bases and J by 9 bases, with 7 bases between the two germline ends. CDR3 loop: CASSKGGEQFF. For the CDR3, the DNA is TGTGCCAGTAGTAAGGGCGGTGAGCAGTTCTTC.

The chain recombines TRBV7-9 with TRBJ1-2; D unresolved. Trimming removed 6 bases at V and 3 bases at J, with 11 bases between. This CDR3 comprises 13 residues. Germline values: CDR1 SEHNR, CDR2 FQNEAQ (reference sequence). CDR3 loop: CASSRTSDYGYTF. The CDR3 DNA sequence: TGTGCCAGCAGTCGAACGTCAGACTATGGCTACACCTTC.

The chain uses TRBV6-5 and TRBJ2-7; either TRBD1 or TRBD2 may fit D (5 bases each). In germline, CDR1 is MNHEY, CDR2 SVGAGI. This CDR3 has 14 residues. Trimming removed 4 bases from V and 0 bases from J, with 10 bases in between. CDR3 DNA sequence: TGTGCCAGCAGTTCAGACGGGGCCTCCTACGAGCAGTACTTC. Translation gives CASSSDGASYEQYF.

This chain uses TRBV30 with TRBJ1-3; D gene unclear. Germline CDR1 reads GTSNPN; CDR2 reads SVGIG (reference sequence). The CDR3 consists of 12 residues. The germline V and J ends were trimmed by 0 bases and 4 bases, with 4 bases remaining between them. CDR3 protein: CAWSVWGNTIYF. The CDR3, as DNA: TGTGCCTGGAGTGTGTGGGGAAACACCATATATTTT.

The chain uses TRBV7-2 and TRBJ2-7, with D unclear. Trimming took 0 bases from V and 6 from J, leaving 3 bases between them. Germline assignment: CDR1 SGHTA and CDR2 FQGNSA. This CDR3 is 11 amino acids long. The CDR3 region is CASSLAAEQYF. CDR3 nucleotides: TGTGCCAGCAGCTTAGCCGCCGAGCAGTACTTC.

V gene TRBV19 combines with J gene TRBJ1-1; D is undetermined. Germline V gene sequence: CDR1 LNHDA, CDR2 SQIVND (reference sequence). V was trimmed by 7 bases and J by 1 base, leaving 10 bases between them. CDR3 length: 13 amino acids. The CDR3 sequence: CASTDGRNTEAFF. The CDR3 DNA reads as TGTGCCAGTACCGACGGGAGGAACACTGAAGCTTTCTTT. The variable domain in full, with the rest retrieved from reference TRBV19 and TRBJ1-1, is DGGITQSPKYLFRKEGQNVTLSCEQNLNHDAMYWYRQDPGQGLRLIYYSQIVNDFQKGDIAEGYSVSREKKESFPLTVTSAQKNPTAFYLCASTDGRNTEAFFGQGTRLTVV.

The V call is TRBV4-3, the J call TRBJ1-2, with D uncertain. Germline CDR1 LGHNA, CDR2 YSLEER. The CDR3 loop spans 13 amino acids. Trimming took off 1 base at V and 7 bases at J, with 10 bases between the two ends. CDR3 loop: CASSQGGGFGYTF. The CDR3 region has the DNA TGCGCCAGCAGCCAAGGGGGAGGGTTTGGCTACACCTTC.

The chain has TRBV4-1 and TRBJ2-5; 13 bases line up with TRBD2. The CDR3 is made up of 17 amino acids. V was pared by 0 bases and J by 4 bases, with 5 bases of the junction left unmatched. Per the germline V gene, CDR1 is MGHRA and CDR2 is YSYEKL. The CDR3, as DNA: TGCGCCAGCAGCCAAGAAGGACTAGCGGGAGAAGGAGAGACCCAGTACTTC. Protein product: CASSQEGLAGEGETQYF.

This clone was seen only once. The V gene is TRBV28, the J gene TRBJ2-1, with 11 bases aligning to TRBD2. The CDR3 is made up of 19 amino acids. V was clipped by 5 bases and J by 6 bases; unmatched bases: 18. Germline CDR1 MDHEN, CDR2 SYDVKM. The CDR3 DNA is TGTGCCAGCAGTCCTTTAGCCGGCTCACTAGCGGGAGCCGGCAATGAGCAGTTCTTC. It encodes CASSPLAGSLAGAGNEQFF. The full variable domain, rest sourced from reference TRBV28 and TRBJ2-1, is DVKVTQSSRYLVKRTGEKVFLECVQDMDHENMFWYRQDPGLGLRLIYFSYDVKMKEKGDIPEGYSVSREKKERFSLILESASTNQTSMYLCASSPLAGSLAGAGNEQFFGPGTRLTVL.